This entry lists 27 T cell receptor beta chains sequenced from one sample in a study of T cells in localized non-small cell lung cancer. Measured with immunoSEQ multiplex PCR; TCRdb has only the in-frame clones, and not every one. The sample includes approximately 100,000 clones, more than 75% of them seen just once. Source: PBMCs, taken before any cancer treatment. These receptors were taken from a woman between 40 and 69 years old with stage II squamous cell lung carcinoma.

The chain uses TRBV2 and TRBJ1-1; D ambiguous. Trimming left V 7 bases short and J 1 base short, with 13 bases between. CDR1 SNHLY and CDR2 FYNNEI come from the germline V gene. There are 14 residues in the CDR3. The CDR3: CASTGSLRNTEAFF. CDR3 DNA sequence: TGTGCCAGCACCGGGTCCTTAAGGAACACTGAAGCTTTCTTT.

The chain has TRBV6-6 and TRBJ1-3, with TRBD1 as a possible D gene (5 bases). Germline CDR1 reads MNHNY; CDR2 reads SVGAGI (reference sequence). V gave up 5 bases and J gave up 0 bases, with 14 bases separating them. The CDR3 covers 16 residues. The CDR3 DNA reads TGTGCCAGCAGTAGTACAGGAGCCAGCTCTGGAAACACCATATATTTT. It translates to CASSSTGASSGNTIYF.

Regarding this clone: Other DNA sequences in this specimen translate into the identical CDR3. The V call is TRBV7-2, the J call TRBJ1-2; 7 bases map to TRBD1. Germline CDR1 reads SGHTA; CDR2 reads FQGNSA. The CDR3 is 13 residues long. The V and J ends lost 3 bases and 5 bases, in that order; junction bases with no gene match: 3. As DNA, the CDR3 is TGTGCCAGCAGCTTGGGACAGAATTATGGCTACACCTTC. Translating it yields CASSLGQNYGYTF.

This chain uses TRBV6-5 with TRBJ2-7; tentative D call: TRBD2 (6 bases). CDR1 is MNHEY, CDR2 SVGAGI, per germline. Trimming left V 6 bases short and J 4 bases short, with 16 bases between. There are 14 residues in the CDR3. The CDR3 sequence is CASSLGLTAYEQYF. The CDR3 DNA follows: TGTGCCAGCAGCCTGGGACTGACTGCATACGAGCAGTACTTC.

V usage is TRBV6-1 and J usage is TRBJ1-2; a possible D gene is TRBD1 (5 bases). Germline loops: CDR1 MNHNS, CDR2 SASEGT. V dropped 5 bases and J dropped 0 bases, with 10 bases sitting between them. The CDR3 contains 14 residues. The DNA for the CDR3 is TGTGCCAGCAGTCCTCAGGACACTAACTATGGCTACACCTTC. Encoded protein: CASSPQDTNYGYTF.

The chain uses TRBV10-3 and TRBJ2-7; maybe TRBD1 (6 bases). The CDR3 is made up of 14 amino acids. Trimming pared 6 bases from V and 1 base from J, leaving 13 bases between. The germline V gene encodes CDR1 ENHRY and CDR2 SYGVKD. This CDR3 is CAISDTGQSYEQYF. CDR3 bases: TGTGCCATCAGCGATACTGGACAGTCCTACGAGCAGTACTTC.

The chain couples TRBV15 to TRBJ1-1; 10 nucleotides align to TRBD1. Germline assignment: CDR1 LNHNV and CDR2 YYDKDF (reference sequence). V dropped 1 base and J dropped 10; count of bases not matched to a gene: 3. This CDR3 is built from 13 residues. CDR3 region: CATSRGDRGLAFF. The CDR3 DNA reads as TGTGCCACCAGCAGAGGGGACAGGGGCTTAGCTTTCTTT. Combining the CDR3 with reference TRBV15 and TRBJ1-1 gives the whole variable domain DAMVIQNPRYQVTQFGKPVTLSCSQTLNHNVMYWYQQKSSQAPKLLFHYYDKDFNNEADTPDNFQSRRPNTSFCFLDIRSPGLGDTAMYLCATSRGDRGLAFFGQGTRLTVV.

In this sample, this clone turned up a few times. The gene calls are TRBV6-6 and TRBJ1-1; the D is unclear. This CDR3 is 13 amino acids long. CDR1 MNHNY and CDR2 SVGAGI come from the germline V gene (reference sequence). Trimming left V 8 bases short and J 0 bases short, with 10 bases between. This chain's CDR3 is CASRVSMNTEAFF. CDR3 DNA sequence: TGTGCCAGCCGGGTGAGCATGAACACTGAAGCTTTCTTT.

CDR3 residues: CASKRDGNNSPLHF. The CDR3 DNA reads TGTGCCAGCAAGAGGGACGGCAATAATTCACCCCTCCACTTT. This chain connects TRBV6-5 to TRBJ1-6; a weak D match, TRBD1 (5 bases). The V gene's germline CDR1 is MNHEY and CDR2 SVGAGI. The CDR3 contains 14 residues. V dropped 7 bases and J dropped 5 bases, with 12 bases sitting between them.

This clone was seen only once. The gene calls are TRBV6-1 and TRBJ2-7; D is uncertain. CDR1 and CDR2 (germline): MNHNS, SASEGT. The V and J ends lost 1 base and 12 bases respectively, with 16 bases between them. This CDR3 spans 13 amino acids. The CDR3 here is CASSEEDGSTRYF. The CDR3, as DNA: TGTGCCAGCAGTGAAGAGGATGGATCGACACGGTACTTC.

The genes are TRBV6-1 and TRBJ1-3, with D tentatively TRBD1 (5 bases). CDR3 length: 17 residues. Germline lookup yields CDR1 MNHNS and CDR2 SASEGT. Trimming removed 2 bases from V and 0 bases from J, with 14 bases in between. The CDR3 loop reads CASSEMGPMFSGNTIYF. DNA of the CDR3: TGTGCCAGCAGTGAAATGGGACCGATGTTCTCTGGAAACACCATATATTTT.

J is TRBJ2-7 and V is TRBV7-8, with D possibly TRBD1 on 7 matching bases. Trimming shortened V by 0 bases and J by 1 base, and 13 bases separated the two germline ends. The CDR3 spans 16 residues. Germline values: CDR1 SGHVS, CDR2 FQNEAQ. The CDR3 DNA sequence: TGTGCCAGCAGCTTAGCGCGACAGGGAGGTTCCTACGAGCAGTACTTC. Its protein is CASSLARQGGSYEQYF.

CDR3: CASSPTLRFEAFF. The CDR3, as DNA: TGTGCCAGCAGCCCCACCCTCAGATTTGAAGCTTTCTTT. This chain links TRBV11-2 with TRBJ1-1; D uncertain. This CDR3 comprises 13 residues. V was clipped by 5 bases and J by 7 bases, with 14 bases between them. CDR1 is SGHAT and CDR2 is FQNNGV in the germline V gene.

This chain joins TRBV6-5 and TRBJ1-1; D unclear. The CDR3 covers 16 residues. The V gene lost 0 bases and the J gene lost 3 bases, with 14 bases spanning the gap. Germline loops: CDR1 MNHEY, CDR2 SVGAGI. The CDR3 loop is CASSYSSRNLDTEAFF. DNA for the CDR3: TGTGCCAGCAGTTACTCGTCTCGCAACCTGGACACTGAAGCTTTCTTT.

The gene calls are TRBV19 and TRBJ2-5; 7 positions agree with TRBD2. There are 17 residues in the CDR3. Germline CDR1 reads LNHDA; CDR2 reads SQIVND (reference sequence). Germline trimming cut 3 bases from V and 2 bases from J; bases unmatched to any gene: 12. CDR3 protein: CASSIGREGRNQETQYF. In DNA, the CDR3 is TGTGCCAGTAGTATTGGGAGGGAGGGCCGTAATCAAGAGACCCAGTACTTC.

This rearrangement joins TRBV6-6 to TRBJ2-7, with TRBD1 matching 12 bases. The trim removed 2 bases at V and 6 bases at J, leaving 5 bases unmatched. CDR1 is MNHNY and CDR2 is SVGAGI in the germline V gene (reference sequence). This CDR3 spans 15 amino acids. Written as DNA, the CDR3 is TGTGCCAGCAGTTACGTGGGACAGGGGGCTTTCGAGCAGTACTTC. Translated: CASSYVGQGAFEQYF.

The chain has TRBV5-1 and TRBJ2-1; 10 bases match TRBD2. The CDR3 runs 15 residues. The V gene's germline CDR1 is SGHRS and CDR2 YFSETQ. Losses at the gene ends were 4 bases for V and 2 bases for J; bases not matched to a gene: 3. The CDR3 coding sequence is TGCGCCAGCAGCCAAACTAGCGGGACCTACAATGAGCAGTTCTTC. Translated: CASSQTSGTYNEQFF. The variable domain in full, with the rest retrieved from reference TRBV5-1 and TRBJ2-1, is KAGVTQTPRYLIKTRGQQVTLSCSPISGHRSVSWYQQTPGQGLQFLFEYFSETQRNKGNFPGRFSGRQFSNSRSEMNVSTLELGDSALYLCASSQTSGTYNEQFFGPGTRLTVL.

V gene TRBV27 combines with J gene TRBJ1-2; D possibly corresponds to TRBD1 (6 bases). V was clipped by 2 bases and J by 5 bases, with 18 bases between them. Germline loops: CDR1 MNHEY, CDR2 SMNVEV (reference sequence). The CDR3 length is 16 residues. CDR3 in amino acids: CASSLEPAGAGYGYTF. In nucleotides, the CDR3 is TGTGCCAGCAGTTTAGAACCGGCGGGGGCGGGATATGGCTACACCTTC.

The chain employs TRBV27 and TRBJ1-4; TRBD1 might be the D (6 bases). The germline gives CDR1 MNHEY, CDR2 SMNVEV (reference sequence). This CDR3 contains 19 residues. Trimming cost V 5 bases and J 0 bases, with 22 bases left between them. The CDR3 spells CASSLWGEVRGTTNEKLFF. The CDR3 nucleotides read TGTGCCAGCAGTCTTTGGGGGGAGGTCAGGGGTACAACTAATGAAAAACTGTTTTTT. Using reference TRBV27 and TRBJ1-4 for the parts outside the CDR3, the full variable domain is EAQVTQNPRYLITVTGKKLTVTCSQNMNHEYMSWYRQDPGLGLRQIYYSMNVEVTDKGDVPEGYKVSRKEKRNFPLILESPSPNQTSLYFCASSLWGEVRGTTNEKLFFGSGTQLSVL.

The chain joins TRBV7-9 to TRBJ1-1; tentative D call: TRBD1 (5 bases). Germline V lookup: CDR1 SEHNR, CDR2 FQNEAQ (reference sequence). The CDR3 runs to 14 residues. V was cut by 3 bases and J by 2 bases, with 10 bases left in between. CDR3 in amino acids: CASSLQGGNTEAFF. CDR3 in DNA: TGTGCCAGCAGCTTGCAGGGAGGTAACACTGAAGCTTTCTTT.

The chain recombines TRBV28 with TRBJ1-2; TRBD1 agrees at 8 bases. CDR3 length equals 15 residues. Looked up from germline, CDR1 is MDHEN and CDR2 is SYDVKM. J was trimmed by 8 bases and V by 6 bases; bases with no gene match: 14. The DNA for the CDR3 is TGTGCCAGCAGCCCGACCAGACAGGGGCTAGGCGGCTACACCTTC. Its translation: CASSPTRQGLGGYTF.

The rearrangement joins TRBV11-1 to TRBJ1-1; D is possibly TRBD1 (5 bases). CDR1 SGHAT and CDR2 FQDESV come from the germline V gene (reference sequence). This CDR3 has 14 residues. The V gene lost 1 base and the J gene lost 3 bases, with 9 bases spanning the gap. CDR3 bases: TGTGCCAGCAGCTTAGGGTGGGGGTACACTGAAGCTTTCTTT. Residues: CASSLGWGYTEAFF.

V is TRBV30 and J is TRBJ1-2; D unresolved. Germline CDR1 is GTSNPN and CDR2 is SVGIG (reference sequence). Deletions cut 0 bases from V and 4 bases from J, with 9 bases between. This CDR3 has 13 amino acids. The CDR3 DNA sequence: TGTGCCTGGAGTGTATCCGCCGGCTATGGCTACACCTTC. Residues: CAWSVSAGYGYTF.

This clone was detected a few times. This sequence joins TRBV11-2 and TRBJ1-1, with 7 bases matching TRBD1. The CDR3 spans 17 residues. Per the germline V gene, CDR1 is SGHAT and CDR2 is FQNNGV. V gave up 8 bases and J gave up 0 bases; unmatched junction bases: 15. This CDR3 reads CASHRGTASLMNTEAFF. Here the CDR3 DNA reads TGTGCCAGCCATCGGGGGACAGCTTCTCTAATGAACACTGAAGCTTTCTTT.

The gene calls are TRBV5-1 and TRBJ2-3; TRBD2 is a possible D gene (6 bases). V dropped 2 bases and J dropped 3 bases, with 13 bases sitting between them. This CDR3 has 15 amino acids. The V gene's germline CDR1 is SGHRS and CDR2 YFSETQ. CDR3 residues: CASSFGGVRTDTQYF. As DNA, the CDR3 is TGCGCCAGCAGCTTCGGCGGGGTGAGGACAGATACGCAGTATTTT.

DNA of the CDR3: TGTGCCAGTAGTATGGGGGGCAATCAGCCCCAGCATTTT. Translated: CASSMGGNQPQHF. The gene calls are TRBV19 and TRBJ1-5; TRBD1 is a possible D gene (5 bases). The CDR3 extends over 13 amino acids. V gave up 3 bases and J gave up 2 bases, with 5 bases separating them. Germline CDR1 reads LNHDA; CDR2 reads SQIVND (reference sequence).

V usage is TRBV7-7 and J usage is TRBJ2-1; 14 bases line up with TRBD2. V was clipped by 4 bases and J by 6 bases; unmatched bases: 2. CDR1 is SSHAT, CDR2 FNYEAQ, per germline (reference sequence). The CDR3 spans 15 residues. CDR3 region: CASSYGLAGGNEQFF. The CDR3 DNA sequence: TGTGCCAGCAGCTATGGACTAGCGGGAGGCAATGAGCAGTTCTTC.